Here is one TCR beta chain with its context. Negative magnetic isolation gave CD8+ and CD4+ cells; FACS enriched CD8+ TEMRA. RNA, at about 0.5 to 1 ug, was reverse transcribed with random hexamers. From the immunoSEQ multiplex PCR reads, TCRdb called clonotypes with MiXCR, one entry per CDR3 protein. This table has almost 450,000 distinct CDR3 sequences, 75% to 90% appearing once. The CDR3 is made up of 16 amino acids. Germline loops: CDR1 SGHRS, CDR2 YFSETQ. The V and J ends lost 4 bases and 4 bases, in that order; junction bases with no gene match: 10. The data derive from a study of CD8 T cells in Susac syndrome.

This sequence joins TRBV5-1 and TRBJ2-1, with 8 bases fitting TRBD2. The sequence derives from a human donor with multiple sclerosis. The specimen was CD8+ T cells from PBMCs. CDR3 in amino acids: CASSVPGLEGYNEQFF. The DNA of the CDR3 is TGCGCCAGCAGCGTACCGGGACTAGAGGGATACAATGAGCAGTTCTTC.